These T cell receptor beta chains were read from a single sample in a study of blood T cell repertoires in COVID-19. The repertoire was sequenced with immunoSEQ multiplex PCR; TCRdb's copy has only in-frame clones and lacks some. The sample lists roughly 100,000 clones, roughly 87% seen once, with around 2% in the top ten. The specimen sequenced was peripheral blood. Source of these receptors: a man between 50 and 59 years old with active COVID-19. The conserved cysteine and the conserved F or W are not part of the CDR3 here. D genes are given only for firm matches.

j_call: TRBJ1-1; v_call: TRBV7-2; d_call: -; cdr3_aa: ASSLIGVGQSEAF
j_call: TRBJ2-5; v_call: TRBV7-2; d_call: -; cdr3_aa: ASSLHGQTSETQY
j_call: TRBJ2-1; v_call: TRBV10-3; d_call: TRBD2; cdr3_aa: AISYSGTSGAYNEQF
j_call: TRBJ2-2; v_call: TRBV9; d_call: TRBD2; cdr3_aa: ASSGRSGGSNTGELF
j_call: TRBJ2-3; v_call: TRBV5-8; d_call: TRBD2; cdr3_aa: ASSLPSGATDTQY
j_call: TRBJ2-7; v_call: TRBV5-1; d_call: TRBD1; cdr3_aa: ASSLQGTSYEQY
j_call: TRBJ1-2; v_call: TRBV3-1/TRBV3-2; d_call: TRBD1; cdr3_aa: ASGQAYGYT
j_call: TRBJ2-7; v_call: TRBV6-5; d_call: TRBD1; cdr3_aa: ASRWGQGAGEQY
j_call: TRBJ1-6; v_call: TRBV6-2/TRBV6-3; d_call: -; cdr3_aa: ASSPPWRTLH
j_call: TRBJ1-3; v_call: TRBV15; d_call: -; cdr3_aa: ATSRGGGTGTIY
j_call: TRBJ1-1; v_call: TRBV7-8; d_call: -; cdr3_aa: ASSANREIARGTEAF
j_call: TRBJ1-2; v_call: TRBV2; d_call: -; cdr3_aa: ASSDGGPTVGYT
j_call: TRBJ2-5; v_call: TRBV11-3; d_call: TRBD2; cdr3_aa: ASSLSGRVGQETQY
j_call: TRBJ2-2; v_call: TRBV5-1; d_call: TRBD1; cdr3_aa: ASSQRTGANTGELF
j_call: TRBJ2-7; v_call: TRBV5-6; d_call: TRBD1; cdr3_aa: ASSPVGQGAYEQY
j_call: TRBJ2-1; v_call: TRBV9; d_call: TRBD2; cdr3_aa: ASSVKPSGSSYNEQF
j_call: TRBJ2-7; v_call: TRBV14; d_call: TRBD2; cdr3_aa: ASSQEFLAGATYEQY
j_call: TRBJ2-7; v_call: TRBV6-5; d_call: -; cdr3_aa: ASSPGGLSSYEQY
j_call: TRBJ1-3; v_call: TRBV5-1; d_call: -; cdr3_aa: ASSLSGAGNTIY
j_call: TRBJ2-5; v_call: TRBV5-1; d_call: TRBD1; cdr3_aa: ASSLGSGQGFETQY
j_call: TRBJ1-4; v_call: TRBV30; d_call: TRBD1; cdr3_aa: ALDRGLGEKLF
j_call: TRBJ2-3; v_call: TRBV6-5; d_call: TRBD1; cdr3_aa: ASRTGQLSTDTQY
j_call: TRBJ2-2; v_call: TRBV5-1; d_call: TRBD1; cdr3_aa: ASSFTGVGNTGELF
j_call: TRBJ1-1; v_call: TRBV2; d_call: TRBD1; cdr3_aa: ASRWDRTNTEAF